This record looks at one TCR beta chain sequence and its context. The antigen is unknown. Relative to the germline gene, one junction end is altered; a read error may explain this. For the diagnoses, clinical symptoms, serum thyroxine and TRAb, thyroid ultrasound and orbital computed tomography were used. The germline CDR1 and CDR2 sequences are MNHNS and SASEGT. The CDR3 has 14 amino acids. This entry comes from a study of T cells in Graves' hyperthyroidism and ophthalmopathy. Study-level background: Pretreatment peripheral blood was obtained at initial diagnosis.

From RNA transcripts, TCR beta CDR3 regions were amplified. A first-round RT-PCR of the TCR CDR3 used the HTBI primer set. TCRdb re-called the multiplex PCR reads through MiXCR, storing one row per CDR3 protein. Of 400,000 to 550,000 distinct CDR3 sequences in the sample, approximately 24% are singletons; the top ten hold around 11%. Study-wide results and limits: Patients with ophthalmopathy were separated from those with stable hyperthyroidism by a 13 V-J model. Median prediction lead before ophthalmopathy onset was six to eight months with the model.

This TCR derives from a woman aged 25 to 39 with Graves' ophthalmopathy. V gene TRBV6-1 combines with J gene TRBJ2-2; D is possibly TRBD1 (6 bases). The sample consisted of blood. The CDR3 spells CASSDRGNTGELCF. CDR3 DNA sequence: TGTGCCAGCAGTGACAGGGGTAACACCGGGGAGCTGTGTTTT.